The 14 T cell receptor beta chains presented below share a single source sample, sequenced in a study of blood T cell repertoires in COVID-19. Sequenced by immunoSEQ multiplex PCR; TCRdb stores in-frame clones only, minus some. The table has 70,000 to 95,000 clones, roughly 82% seen once. Sequenced material: peripheral blood. All receptors derive from a human donor in a cohort sampled during active COVID-19.

There are a few counts of this clone. V and J are TRBV6-6 and TRBJ2-2; 10 nucleotides align to TRBD1. This CDR3 is 15 amino acids long. Germline values: CDR1 MNHNY, CDR2 SVGAGI (reference sequence). V lost 5 bases and J lost 5; bases outside the gene matches: 5. For the CDR3, the DNA is TGTGCCAGCAGTCAACCGGGACAGGGGACCGGGGAGCTGTTTTTT. Residues: CASSQPGQGTGELFF.

The chain employs TRBV6-1 and TRBJ2-5; no clear D gene. The V end was cut by 1 base, the J end by 3 bases, with 9 bases between. The CDR3 spans 14 residues. Germline V gene sequence: CDR1 MNHNS, CDR2 SASEGT. This CDR3 reads CASSEVARKETQYF. The CDR3, as DNA: TGTGCCAGCAGTGAAGTGGCTAGAAAAGAGACCCAGTACTTC.

This clone has ten or more counts. This sequence joins TRBV27 and TRBJ2-2; D is ambiguous. Germline loops: CDR1 MNHEY, CDR2 SMNVEV (reference sequence). Trimming pared 3 bases from V and 1 base from J, leaving 6 bases between. The CDR3 length is 14 residues. The CDR3 region is CASSFRVNTGELFF. Written as DNA, the CDR3 is TGTGCCAGCAGTTTCCGGGTGAACACCGGGGAGCTGTTTTTT.

This clone was picked up a small number of times. The chain links TRBV5-6 to TRBJ1-5, with 9 nucleotides matching TRBD1. V lost 0 bases, J lost 6 bases, and 4 bases stayed unmatched. The CDR3 length is 15 residues. Per the germline V gene, CDR1 is SGHDT and CDR2 is YYEEEE. The CDR3 nucleotides read TGTGCCAGCAGCTTGGCCGGGACAGGGAGTCAGCCCCAGCATTTT. Translated: CASSLAGTGSQPQHF.

V usage is TRBV7-9 and J usage is TRBJ2-1, with TRBD1 identical over 9 bases. Germline V gene lookup returns CDR1 SEHNR and CDR2 FQNEAQ (reference sequence). The CDR3 is made up of 16 amino acids. With V trimmed by 3 bases and J by 6 bases, 9 bases remained unmatched. Here the CDR3 reads CASSFGPGQGPNEQFF. CDR3 nucleotides: TGTGCCAGCAGCTTCGGTCCGGGACAGGGCCCCAATGAGCAGTTCTTC.

The V and J genes are TRBV20-1 and TRBJ2-7; D ambiguous. The CDR3 contains 10 residues. The ends were cut back, 0 bases at V and 6 bases at J, with 3 bases in the middle. The V gene's germline CDR1 is DFQATT and CDR2 SNEGSKA (reference sequence). The CDR3: CSAREAEQYF. In DNA, the CDR3 is TGCAGTGCTAGAGAGGCCGAGCAGTACTTC.

The gene calls are TRBV5-1 and TRBJ1-1, with a tentative D call TRBD1 (5 bases). This CDR3 has 15 amino acids. V lost 0 bases to trimming and J lost 1 base, with 10 bases between them. Per the germline V gene, CDR1 is SGHRS and CDR2 is YFSETQ. CDR3 amino acids: CASSLGRVGNTEAFF. In DNA form, the CDR3 reads TGCGCCAGCAGCTTGGGCAGGGTGGGGAACACTGAAGCTTTCTTT.

The V call is TRBV12-3 or TRBV12-4, the J call TRBJ1-4; 7 nucleotides match TRBD1. The CDR3 is 13 amino acids. The J segment lost 4 bases and the V segment lost 6 bases, leaving 2 bases of the junction unmatched. CDR3 sequence: CASSWDSNEKLFF. CDR3 bases: TGTGCCAGCAGCTGGGACAGTAATGAAAAACTGTTTTTT.

The CDR3 loop reads CASSPPSADTQYF. CDR3 bases: TGTGCCAGCAGCCCGCCATCAGCGGATACGCAGTATTTT. The chain couples TRBV7-2 to TRBJ2-3; no definite D call. V was trimmed by 5 bases and J by 6 bases, leaving 12 bases between them. CDR1 is SGHTA and CDR2 is FQGNSA in the germline V gene. The CDR3 extends over 13 amino acids.

The chain employs TRBV28 and TRBJ2-5; TRBD2 agrees at 12 bases. CDR3 length equals 12 residues. Trimming cost V 5 bases and J 9 bases; bases outside gene matches: 1. Germline V gene lookup returns CDR1 MDHEN and CDR2 SYDVKM. The CDR3 coding sequence is TGTGCCAGCAGTCCTAGCGGGGGGGCCCAGTACTTC. This encodes CASSPSGGAQYF. The entire variable domain, with the rest obtained from reference TRBV28 and TRBJ2-5, is as follows: DVKVTQSSRYLVKRTGEKVFLECVQDMDHENMFWYRQDPGLGLRLIYFSYDVKMKEKGDIPEGYSVSREKKERFSLILESASTNQTSMYLCASSPSGGAQYFGPGTRLLVL.

CDR3: CASSPGQGGLYNEKLFF. In nucleotides, the CDR3 is TGCGCCAGCAGCCCCGGACAGGGGGGGCTTTATAATGAAAAACTGTTTTTT. The V gene is TRBV5-1, the J gene TRBJ1-4; 10 bases are shared with TRBD1. V was clipped by 4 bases and J by 4 bases; unmatched bases: 10. CDR1 and CDR2 (germline): SGHRS, YFSETQ. The CDR3 has 17 residues.

This clone occurred once. The chain uses TRBV28 and TRBJ1-1; no reliable D call. Trimming took off 5 bases at V and 0 bases at J, with 10 bases between the two ends. This CDR3 region has 14 residues. Per the germline V gene, CDR1 is MDHEN and CDR2 is SYDVKM. CDR3 nucleotide sequence: TGTGCCAGCAGTCGGACTGCTTTGAACACTGAAGCTTTCTTT. Protein product: CASSRTALNTEAFF.

The table lists this clone with a count of one. The V gene is TRBV5-4, the J gene TRBJ2-7; possible D gene TRBD1, 6 bases. Germline V gene data show CDR1 as SGHNT and CDR2 as YYREEE (reference sequence). The CDR3 is 16 amino acids. V was trimmed by 10 bases and J by 5 bases, leaving 28 bases between them. The CDR3 nucleotides read TGTGCCGCAACGACCGGACGGGCTACAGGGATGCACGAGCAGTACTTC. Protein: CAATTGRATGMHEQYF.

The V and J genes are TRBV6-6 and TRBJ1-3; possible D gene TRBD1, 5 bases. Germline values: CDR1 MNHNY, CDR2 SVGAGI (reference sequence). This CDR3 contains 16 residues. V lost 5 bases and J 0 bases, leaving 14 bases between the germline ends. The CDR3: CASSRVGADSGNTIYF. The DNA of the CDR3 is TGTGCCAGCAGTCGAGTAGGGGCTGACTCTGGAAACACCATATATTTT.